The 20 T cell receptor beta chains in this list originate from one sample, sequenced in a study of T cell repertoires in cytomegalovirus infection. TCRdb ran MiXCR on the reads and lists one entry per CDR3 protein. The data show approximately 250,000 distinct CDR3 sequences, with approximately 9.2% seen just once and roughly 16% held by the top ten. Sequenced material: PBMCs. The receptors stem from a human donor in good health (CMV status not recorded). Some clones in this sample may be carry-over from other donors' samples.

This clonotype has a handful of counts. The chain uses TRBV30 and TRBJ1-6; D not resolved. The CDR3 is 14 amino acids. The ends were cut back, 3 bases at V and 6 bases at J, with 12 bases in the middle. Germline V lookup: CDR1 GTSNPN, CDR2 SVGIG (reference sequence). The CDR3 bases are TGTGCCTGGAGGCCCCCGGCAGTTAATTCACCCCTCCACTTT. Protein sequence: CAWRPPAVNSPLHF.

There are a few counts of this clonotype. The CDR3 region is CASSMGTTPGEKLFF. Here the CDR3 DNA reads TGTGCCAGTAGTATGGGGACGACTCCAGGGGAAAAACTGTTTTTT. This chain connects TRBV19 to TRBJ1-4; a weak D match, TRBD1 (5 bases). The CDR3 contains 15 residues. Germline lookup yields CDR1 LNHDA and CDR2 SQIVND (reference sequence). V was pared by 3 bases and J by 8 bases, with 16 bases between.

This clonotype was seen a few times. V usage is TRBV20-1 and J usage is TRBJ1-2; D perhaps matches TRBD1 (5 bases). Trimming took 2 bases from V and 6 from J, leaving 10 bases between them. This CDR3 region has 12 residues. Germline lookup yields CDR1 DFQATT and CDR2 SNEGSKA (reference sequence). The CDR3 coding sequence is TGCAGTGCTAGATTCGGAGGGGATGGCTACACCTTC. Translated: CSARFGGDGYTF.

The genes are TRBV28 and TRBJ1-5; 7 bases match TRBD1. The CDR3 contains 16 residues. The V segment lost 6 bases and the J segment 0 bases; nucleotides outside the gene matches: 8. Germline V gene lookup returns CDR1 MDHEN and CDR2 SYDVKM. DNA of the CDR3: TGTGCCAGCAGAATGGGACAGTCTTATAGCAATCAGCCCCAGCATTTT. Encoded protein: CASRMGQSYSNQPQHF. Combining the CDR3 with reference TRBV28 and TRBJ1-5 gives the whole variable domain DVKVTQSSRYLVKRTGEKVFLECVQDMDHENMFWYRQDPGLGLRLIYFSYDVKMKEKGDIPEGYSVSREKKERFSLILESASTNQTSMYLCASRMGQSYSNQPQHFGDGTRLSIL.

A remark on this clonotype: One junction end does not reproduce the germline sequence, and a read error may be involved. The chain employs TRBV7-7 and TRBJ2-2; TRBD2 matches 9 bases. This CDR3 region has 13 residues. The germline V gene has CDR1 SSHAT and CDR2 FNYEAQ (reference sequence). The CDR3 nucleotides read TGTGCTAGCAGCGGGAGGACCGGAGGGGAGCTGTTTTTT. Translation gives CASSGRTGGELFF.

This clonotype was seen only a few times. The chain recombines TRBV5-1 with TRBJ2-6; D might be TRBD2 (7 bases). CDR3 length: 19 amino acids. The V end lost 5 bases, the J end lost 0 bases, and 21 bases lay between the germline ends. Germline V gene sequence: CDR1 SGHRS, CDR2 YFSETQ. The CDR3 DNA follows: TGCGCCAGCAGTTCTATCCCACAGGGAGGGAGCTCTGGGGCCAACGTCCTGACTTTC. Its translation: CASSSIPQGGSSGANVLTF.

This clonotype appeared many times. The V and J genes are TRBV7-8 and TRBJ2-3; D not resolved. Germline CDR1 reads SGHVS; CDR2 reads FQNEAQ. CDR3 length: 14 amino acids. Trimming pared 3 bases from V and 6 bases from J, leaving 13 bases between. CDR3 sequence: CASSLQPGEDTQYF. In nucleotides, the CDR3 is TGTGCCAGCAGCTTGCAGCCGGGCGAGGATACGCAGTATTTT.

This clonotype occurred a few times. This rearrangement joins TRBV18 to TRBJ1-4; 8 positions agree with TRBD1. With 4 bases clipped from V and 4 bases from J, the junction kept 5 bases outside the gene matches. CDR1 is KGHSH, CDR2 LQKENI, per germline. The CDR3 totals 15 residues. CDR3 in amino acids: CASSRMGQDNEKLFF. CDR3 DNA: TGTGCCAGCTCACGTATGGGACAGGATAATGAAAAACTGTTTTTT.

This clonotype came up many times. This chain joins TRBV7-2 and TRBJ1-6; 8 bases fit TRBD1. V trimming: 1 base; J trimming: 9 bases; junction bases outside the gene matches: 5. There are 15 residues in the CDR3. Per the germline V gene, CDR1 is SGHTA and CDR2 is FQGNSA. The CDR3 DNA reads TGTGCCAGCAGCTTAGTGCAGGGGGCGAGTTCACCCCTCCACTTT. Translating it yields CASSLVQGASSPLHF.

This clonotype was counted at least ten times. The rearrangement joins TRBV7-2 to TRBJ1-1; 7 nucleotides agree with TRBD1. Germline CDR1 SGHTA, CDR2 FQGNSA. The CDR3 is 15 residues long. Trimming took 5 bases from V and 4 from J; bases not matched to a gene: 10. CDR3 coding DNA: TGTGCCAGCAGCGCTACAGGGGCCGCTCGCACTGAAGCTTTCTTT. Translation: CASSATGAARTEAFF.

There are many counts of this clonotype. The rearrangement joins TRBV7-8 to TRBJ1-4, with D hard to call. The V and J ends lost 2 bases and 5 bases respectively, with 12 bases between them. The CDR3 has 15 amino acids. Germline CDR1 and CDR2: SGHVS and FQNEAQ. The CDR3 DNA is TGTGCCAGCAGCTTAATCCCCGGGCCGAATGAAAAACTGTTTTTT. It encodes CASSLIPGPNEKLFF.

The rearrangement links TRBV7-9 to TRBJ2-3; 8 nucleotides match TRBD1. The V segment lost 4 bases and the J segment 5 bases; nucleotides outside the gene matches: 5. Per germline, CDR1 SEHNR and CDR2 FQNEAQ (reference sequence). The CDR3 extends over 14 amino acids. CDR3 bases: TGTGCCAGCAGCTCGGACAGGGCTGGAGATACGCAGTATTTT. Amino acid sequence: CASSSDRAGDTQYF.

This clonotype was recorded a few times. This chain connects TRBV6-6 to TRBJ2-5; D not certain. From germline, CDR1 is MNHNY and CDR2 SVGAGI (reference sequence). The CDR3 has 14 amino acids. The V and J ends lost 9 bases and 4 bases respectively, with 18 bases between them. This chain's CDR3 is CASQTGYSGETQYF. The DNA for the CDR3 is TGTGCCAGTCAAACTGGGTACTCGGGAGAGACCCAGTACTTC.

This clonotype was detected ten times or more. The chain carries TRBV7-9 and TRBJ2-3; the D gene is possibly TRBD2 (7 bases). There are 14 residues in the CDR3. The germline V gene encodes CDR1 SEHNR and CDR2 FQNEAQ (reference sequence). Here the CDR3 reads CATHRAGGTDTQYF. CDR3 sequence (DNA): TGTGCGACCCACAGGGCGGGAGGCACAGATACGCAGTATTTT. The full variable domain, with the rest looked up from reference TRBV7-9 and TRBJ2-3, is DTGVSQNPRHKITKRGQNVTFRCDPISEHNRLYWYRQTLGQGPEFLTYFQNEAQLEKSRLLSDRFSAERPKGSFSTLEIQRTEQGDSAMYLCATHRAGGTDTQYFGPGTRLTVL.

This clonotype was counted at least ten times. The rearrangement uses TRBV7-2 and TRBJ1-2, with D hard to call. The CDR3 sequence is 12 residues long. Germline CDR1 is SGHTA and CDR2 is FQGNSA. V shed 2 bases and J shed 7 bases, with 8 bases lying between them. This chain's CDR3 is CASSLSAGGYTF. In nucleotides, the CDR3 is TGTGCCAGCAGCTTATCGGCGGGTGGCTACACCTTC.

V and J are TRBV25-1 and TRBJ2-7, with TRBD1 matching over 7 bases. Germline V gene data show CDR1 as MGHDK and CDR2 as SYGVNS. CDR3 size: 14 residues. V dropped 5 bases and J dropped 2; count of bases not matched to a gene: 6. The CDR3 bases are TGTGCCAGCAGTCCTCGGGGACAGACCTACGAGCAGTACTTC. Residues: CASSPRGQTYEQYF.

At least ten counts were recorded for this clonotype. The gene calls are TRBV7-2 and TRBJ1-5; weak D call: TRBD1 (5 bases). The CDR3 runs to 14 residues. Trimming cost V 6 bases and J 7 bases, with 16 bases left between them. The V gene's germline CDR1 is SGHTA and CDR2 FQGNSA. CDR3 DNA: TGTGCCAGCAGAAAAGACGGGGCCGGACAGCCCCAGCATTTT. It translates to CASRKDGAGQPQHF.

There are many counts of this clonotype. The chain is built from TRBV27 and TRBJ1-5; 7 nucleotides agree with TRBD1. This CDR3 has 15 amino acids. Trimming removed 5 bases from V and 9 bases from J; junction bases left unmatched: 13. The germline gives CDR1 MNHEY, CDR2 SMNVEV (reference sequence). CDR3 loop: CASSVQTGYLWPQHF. The CDR3 nucleotides read TGTGCCAGCAGTGTCCAGACAGGGTACTTATGGCCCCAGCATTTT.

The chain links TRBV6-1 to TRBJ1-4, with D unresolved. V lost 5 bases to trimming and J lost 4 bases, with 11 bases between them. CDR3 length equals 14 residues. Germline CDR1 reads MNHNS; CDR2 reads SASEGT. CDR3 residues: CASSQTLSNEKLFF. In nucleotides, the CDR3 is TGTGCCAGCAGTCAGACACTCAGTAATGAAAAACTGTTTTTT.

This clonotype appeared many times. The chain recombines TRBV7-9 with TRBJ2-1; D is unclear. Germline V gene lookup returns CDR1 SEHNR and CDR2 FQNEAQ (reference sequence). This CDR3 is 14 amino acids long. Trimming left V 5 bases short and J 7 bases short, with 15 bases between. CDR3: CASSDPSRSNEQFF. The CDR3 coding sequence is TGTGCCAGCAGCGACCCCTCTAGGTCGAATGAGCAGTTCTTC. Using reference TRBV7-9 and TRBJ2-1 for the parts outside the CDR3, the full variable domain is DTGVSQNPRHKITKRGQNVTFRCDPISEHNRLYWYRQTLGQGPEFLTYFQNEAQLEKSRLLSDRFSAERPKGSFSTLEIQRTEQGDSAMYLCASSDPSRSNEQFFGPGTRLTVL.